A selection of T cell receptor beta chains follows, all from one sample in a study of OX40 agonist ivuxolimab in advanced cancers. TCRdb's copy holds only in-frame clones and misses some; the assay was immunoSEQ multiplex PCR. The sample has 44,000 or so clones, roughly 78% seen once. This specimen was CD4+ or CD8+ T cells sorted from blood, taken in a trial of the OX40 agonist ivuxolimab. All receptors come from an adult with an advanced solid tumor such as melanoma, head and neck, liver or kidney cancer. Both conserved end residues are part of each CDR3. A D gene is named only where the DNA matches it firmly. A clone size is listed for some rows: how often the clone was seen (once, few, many), or a class if it is expanded.

CDR3 DNA	CDR3 protein	V gene	J gene	clone size	D gene
TGTGCCAGCAGCCAAGAGGCGGGGTACACCTACGAGCAGTACTTC	CASSQEAGYTYEQYF	TRBV4-2	TRBJ2-7	NA	NA
TGTGCCAGTCGGACAGGGCAGGTATATGAAAAACTGTTTTTT	CASRTGQVYEKLFF	TRBV19	TRBJ1-4	NA	TRBD1
TGTGCCAGCAGCGTAAACAGGGGTGGGGCCAACGTCCTGACTTTC	CASSVNRGGANVLTF	TRBV9	TRBJ2-6	NA	TRBD1
TGTGCCAGCAGCCCGGGGGTCTCCTATCAGCCCCAGCATTTT	CASSPGVSYQPQHF	TRBV7-9	TRBJ1-5	few	NA
TGTGCCAGCAGCAAGAGGACAGGGGACGAGCAGTACTTC	CASSKRTGDEQYF	TRBV11-2	TRBJ2-7	NA	TRBD1
TGCGCCAGCAGCCAAGATTCTAGGGGCAGGGTAGAGACCCAGTACTTC	CASSQDSRGRVETQYF	TRBV4-3	TRBJ2-5	NA	NA
TGTGCCAGCAGCTTCGCAAAGGCCGGGGAGCTGTTTTTT	CASSFAKAGELFF	TRBV7-2	TRBJ2-2	NA	NA
TGTGCCAGCAGCCTTGGAGGGGACTTGAACAATGAGCAGTTCTTC	CASSLGGDLNNEQFF	TRBV9	TRBJ2-1	NA	NA
TGTGCCAGCAGCTTAGGGAGGTTCCAAGAGACCCAGTACTTC	CASSLGRFQETQYF	TRBV7-2	TRBJ2-5	NA	NA
TGTGCCAGCACCCCGGGACAGGGGAACTATGGCTACACCTTC	CASTPGQGNYGYTF	TRBV7-2	TRBJ1-2	NA	TRBD1
TGTGCCAGTAGTATAGATACGTTTGTAGATACGCAGTATTTT	CASSIDTFVDTQYF	TRBV19	TRBJ2-3	NA	NA
TGCGCCAGCAGCCAAGATAATGAGAACATAGAGAACACTGAAGCTTTCTTT	CASSQDNENIENTEAFF	TRBV4-3	TRBJ1-1	NA	NA
TGTGCCAGCAGCGGGACGGGGGGGGCCTACGCAGAGCAGTTCTTC	CASSGTGGAYAEQFF	TRBV2	TRBJ2-1	NA	TRBD2
TGTGCCTGGAGTGGTTCAGGGGGCGCCTCTGGGGCCAACGTCCTGACTTTC	CAWSGSGGASGANVLTF	TRBV30	TRBJ2-6	NA	TRBD1
TGTGCCAGCAGGGAGACAGGGTCCGACACTGAAGCTTTCTTT	CASRETGSDTEAFF	TRBV2	TRBJ1-1	NA	TRBD1
TGTGCCAGCAGTTACTCGAGCGGCATGAACACTGAAGCTTTCTTT	CASSYSSGMNTEAFF	TRBV6-5	TRBJ1-1	NA	NA
TGTGCCAGCAGTTACTCTTTCCAGGGGGTCTACGAGCAGTACTTC	CASSYSFQGVYEQYF	TRBV6-5	TRBJ2-7	once	TRBD1
TGTGCCAGCGGCGGGACAGGGGGCGGAAACACCATATATTTT	CASGGTGGGNTIYF	TRBV7-9	TRBJ1-3	NA	TRBD1
TGTGCCAGCAGAAAATGGGGGGTCCATGAGCAGTTCTTC	CASRKWGVHEQFF	TRBV11-2	TRBJ2-1	NA	NA
TGTGCTAGTGGTTTCATGAGCTCTGGAAACACCATATATTTT	CASGFMSSGNTIYF	TRBV12-5	TRBJ1-3	NA	NA
TGTGCCAGCAGCAAAGGGGAAGGGACAGATAATTCACCCCTCCACTTT	CASSKGEGTDNSPLHF	TRBV21-1	TRBJ1-6	NA	NA
TGTGCCAGCAGCTCCCTCGGGGCCTCTAATTCACCCCTCCACTTT	CASSSLGASNSPLHF	TRBV11-2	TRBJ1-6	NA	NA
TGTGCCAGCAGCTTAGCAGAGGCCGGGACTAGCGGGGGCCGAGCGAAGTACTTC	CASSLAEAGTSGGRAKYF	TRBV7-8	TRBJ2-7	NA	TRBD2
TGTGCCAGCAGTGCCCGGGATGGGGGCACTGGAAACACCATATATTTT	CASSARDGGTGNTIYF	TRBV25-1	TRBJ1-3	NA	NA
TGCGCCAGCAGCCAAGATCAGAACAGGCCTGAAGCTTTCTTT	CASSQDQNRPEAFF	TRBV4-1	TRBJ1-1	few	NA
TGTGCCAGCAGGGGACAGGGAAGGGGCTACACCTTC	CASRGQGRGYTF	TRBV27	TRBJ1-2	NA	TRBD1
TGTGCCACCCAAGGGCAGGGGCGAGGGGAGCTGTTTTTT	CATQGQGRGELFF	TRBV28	TRBJ2-2	few	NA
TGTGCCAGTAGTAAGATATCGACAGGGGGCGGAAATGAGCAGTTCTTC	CASSKISTGGGNEQFF	TRBV19	TRBJ2-1	NA	TRBD1
TGTGCCAGTAGCCCAAATATCGGGAACACCGGGGAGCTGTTTTTT	CASSPNIGNTGELFF	TRBV19	TRBJ2-2	NA	NA
TGTGCCAGCAGCCCAGTACAGGCGAACTCCTACAATGAGCAGTTCTTC	CASSPVQANSYNEQFF	TRBV7-2	TRBJ2-1	NA	NA
TGTGCCAGCAGTTACTCACGAGTGGGGAATCAGCCCCAGCATTTT	CASSYSRVGNQPQHF	TRBV6-5	TRBJ1-5	NA	NA
TGTGCCAGCAGCCTCAGCGGCAGCACGGGTGAGCAGTTCTTC	CASSLSGSTGEQFF	TRBV7-2	TRBJ2-1	NA	NA
TGTGCCAGCTCACCAAGTTTAGAATACTATGGCTACACCTTC	CASSPSLEYYGYTF	TRBV18	TRBJ1-2	NA	NA
TGCGCCAGCAGCCAGTCTAGTCCCGGGACAGGGTACTACGAGCAGTACTTC	CASSQSSPGTGYYEQYF	TRBV5-1	TRBJ2-7	once	TRBD1
TGTGCCATCTGCGGCCTCAGGGACCTTAGCAATCAGCCCCAGCATTTT	CAICGLRDLSNQPQHF	TRBV10-3	TRBJ1-5	few	NA
TGTGCCAGCTCACCCGGGACAGGGTACGAGCAGTACTTC	CASSPGTGYEQYF	TRBV18	TRBJ2-7	NA	TRBD1
TGTGCCAGCAGTGGAGGGCTTCAGCCCCAGCATTTT	CASSGGLQPQHF	TRBV28	TRBJ1-5	NA	NA
TGTGCCAGTACCCCTATAGGAGCCACCGGGGAGCTGTTTTTT	CASTPIGATGELFF	TRBV19	TRBJ2-2	few	NA
TGTGCCAGCAGCTCAGGACGGGATCAGCCCCAGCATTTT	CASSSGRDQPQHF	TRBV7-2	TRBJ1-5	few	NA
TGTGCCAGTACGAGGACAACTAATGAAAAACTGTTTTTT	CASTRTTNEKLFF	TRBV19	TRBJ1-4	NA	NA
TGTGCCAGTAGTATACAGTCGGGGGCCTATGGCTACACCTTC	CASSIQSGAYGYTF	TRBV19	TRBJ1-2	NA	NA
TGTGCCATCAGTGTCGGGACAGCCTCTGGAAACACCATATATTTT	CAISVGTASGNTIYF	TRBV10-3	TRBJ1-3	NA	TRBD1
TGCGCCAGCAGTTACAGAACTAGGGGCGGGAGAGTTTCCTACGAGCAGTACTTC	CASSYRTRGGRVSYEQYF	TRBV5-1	TRBJ2-7	NA	TRBD2
TGCGCCAGCAGCCCGAATAAGGGGGAGGTTGGCTACACCTTC	CASSPNKGEVGYTF	TRBV5-1	TRBJ1-2	NA	NA
TGTGCCAGCAGCTTAAGGGGTTACGAGCAGTACTTC	CASSLRGYEQYF	TRBV7-6	TRBJ2-7	NA	NA
TGTGCCAGCAGTTACTCCTCGGTTGGCTACAATGAGCAGTTCTTC	CASSYSSVGYNEQFF	TRBV6-5	TRBJ2-1	NA	NA
TGCAGCGTCGCGAGACTAGAGCAGTTCTTC	CSVARLEQFF	TRBV29-1	TRBJ2-1	NA	NA
TGCGCCAGCAGCCCCTATGGGACAGGGGCTAATCAGCCCCAGCATTTT	CASSPYGTGANQPQHF	TRBV5-1	TRBJ1-5	NA	TRBD1
TGTGCCAGTAGTGGCGGGGGAGCACTAACCGGGCTTGAAGCTTTCTTT	CASSGGGALTGLEAFF	TRBV19	TRBJ1-1	NA	NA
TGCAGCGCTAGCGGCCAGGAGGCCGGGGAGCTGTTTTTT	CSASGQEAGELFF	TRBV29-1	TRBJ2-2	NA	TRBD2
TGTGCCAGCAGTCGGGACGGTCAGGGGTCTGAAGCTTTCTTT	CASSRDGQGSEAFF	TRBV27	TRBJ1-1	NA	NA
TGTGCCAGCAGTTCCTCATTGATAAGTGAAACGCAGTATTTT	CASSSSLISETQYF	TRBV28	TRBJ2-3	NA	NA
TGTGCCAGCAGCGACCCGACAGGGTGGAACACTGAAGCTTTCTTT	CASSDPTGWNTEAFF	TRBV6-5	TRBJ1-1	few	TRBD1
TGTGCCAGTGGGCGGACAGCATACAATGAAAAACTGTTTTTT	CASGRTAYNEKLFF	TRBV19	TRBJ1-4	NA	NA
TGTGCCAGTAGTCCCCGGACTAGCGGCTACAATGAGCAGTTCTTC	CASSPRTSGYNEQFF	TRBV19	TRBJ2-1	NA	TRBD2